The following is a T cell receptor beta chain sequence with its context. Its target is unknown. Data came from immunoSEQ multiplex PCR; TCRdb stores just in-frame clones and leaves some out. The sample includes approximately 47,000 clones, 86% of them seen just once. The data stem from a study of T cells in localized non-small cell lung cancer. The CDR3 spans 13 residues. The V and J ends lost 0 bases and 5 bases respectively, with 6 bases between them. Germline V lookup: CDR1 SGHTA, CDR2 FQGNSA. The study, taken as a whole, reports: Within adjacent lung there appeared a median approximately 60 of the top 100 tumor clones. Higher adjacent-lung clonality was associated with shorter survival.

This receptor was taken from a man between 40 and 69 years old with stage II lung adenocarcinoma. The chain carries TRBV7-2 and TRBJ2-3, with D tentatively TRBD2 (6 bases). The material was PBMCs, obtained before any cancer treatment. The CDR3 loop is CASSLATRDTQYF. In DNA, the CDR3 is TGTGCCAGCAGCTTAGCGACTAGAGATACGCAGTATTTT.